This TCR beta chain emerged from a study of blood T cell repertoires in COVID-19 (dated by TCRdb to 2020 to 2021). In terms of the full investigation: Samples covering the acute and convalescent phases of COVID-19 were provided by collaborators in the United States, Italy and Spain. The material from the prospective study consisted of cDNA or gDNA derived from T cells, B-cell-depleted T cells, or PBMCs. Deeply sampled blood TCRbeta repertoires from subjects exposed to, actively infected with, or recovered from COVID-19 were included in the dataset. A freely available public database, intended as a resource for researchers studying the immune response to SARS-CoV-2, is where the repertoires were released. The samples were drawn from two sources: the first 160 participants of the ongoing ImmuneRACE study, and 1,000 to 1,500 subjects contributed by 6 global collaborators. Nearly every sample came with metadata listing a de-identified subject ID, COVID-19 status, age in years and sex. Where HLA class I and class II types were available, the types were taken from metadata supplied by the sample provider, not from assay-based typing.

The immunoSEQ Assay, a bias-controlled multiplex PCR, was used to amplify TCRbeta CDR3 regions from genomic DNA. As for the original processing: Nucleated cell counts per sample were estimated from amplification of reference gene primers within the assay. To quantify the absolute abundance of each unique TCRbeta CDR3 rearrangement, sequence reads were collapsed and filtered. For each sample, productive Simpson clonality was calculated as the square root of Simpson's diversity index across productive rearrangements. TCRdb took over this immuneACCESS table, retaining in-frame rearrangements with V and J assigned. Such tables are incomplete; in checked studies, under half of the missing clones stem from an unresolved V gene, and the remainder is unexplained. Clone size and V and J calls were adopted from that table, with D and trimming inferred from the DNA. This sample is represented by tens of thousands of clones; 83% of them were singletons. Of the sample, about 10% falls within the top ten clones.

Overall study outcomes, separate from this receptor: The quantity of clinical and demographic metadata differed by source and by participant and was supplied without curation.

This clone has just a few counts. Its specific antigen is unknown. No clone much larger than this one lies a single base away; base qualities are absent. Whole blood was collected in K2EDTA tubes by collaborating institutions according to the institutions' own protocols. For TCRbeta analysis, collaborator samples were shipped as frozen whole blood, as isolated PBMCs, or as DNA extracted from either sample type. Spanning cysteine to phenylalanine, the CDR3 consists of 14 amino acids. The DNA shown is the 42-base CDR3, in frame from base 1. V was cut back by 1 base and J by 3 bases, leaving a gap of 10 bases between them. For CDR1 and CDR2, the germline V gene lists SGHRS and YFSETQ.

This receptor chain uses TRBV5-1 and TRBJ1-1; TRBD1 is perhaps the D gene, given 5 matching bases. The sample comprised peripheral blood. The source of this sequence is a human donor in a cohort sampled during active COVID-19. The CDR3 protein sequence reads: CASSLRRADTEAFF. The bases are TGCGCCAGCAGCTTGCGCAGGGCGGACACTGAAGCTTTCTTT.